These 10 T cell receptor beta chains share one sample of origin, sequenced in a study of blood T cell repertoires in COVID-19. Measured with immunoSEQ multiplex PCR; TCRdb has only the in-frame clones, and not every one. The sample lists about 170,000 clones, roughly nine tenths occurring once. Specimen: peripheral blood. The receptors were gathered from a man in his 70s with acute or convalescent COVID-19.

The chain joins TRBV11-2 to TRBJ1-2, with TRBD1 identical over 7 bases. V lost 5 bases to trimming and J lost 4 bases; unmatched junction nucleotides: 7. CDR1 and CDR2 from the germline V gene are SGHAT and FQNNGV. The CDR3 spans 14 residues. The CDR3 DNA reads TGTGCCAGCAGCCAGGGACAGACGATCTATGGCTACACCTTC. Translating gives CASSQGQTIYGYTF.

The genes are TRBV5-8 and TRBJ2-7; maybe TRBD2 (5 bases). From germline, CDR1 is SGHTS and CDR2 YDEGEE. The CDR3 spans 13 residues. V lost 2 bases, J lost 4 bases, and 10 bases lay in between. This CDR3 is CASSFGSGYEQYF. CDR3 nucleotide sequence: TGTGCCAGCAGCTTCGGATCGGGATACGAGCAGTACTTC.

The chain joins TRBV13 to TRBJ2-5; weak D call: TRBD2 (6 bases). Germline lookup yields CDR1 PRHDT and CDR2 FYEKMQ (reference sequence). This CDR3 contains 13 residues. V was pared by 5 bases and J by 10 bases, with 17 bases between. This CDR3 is CASSPGRSGSQYF. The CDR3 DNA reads TGTGCCAGCAGCCCTGGGCGGTCCGGGAGCCAGTACTTC.

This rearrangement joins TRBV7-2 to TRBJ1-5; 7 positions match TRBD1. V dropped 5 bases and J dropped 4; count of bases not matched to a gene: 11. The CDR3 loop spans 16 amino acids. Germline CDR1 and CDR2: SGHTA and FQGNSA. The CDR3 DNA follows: TGTGCCAGCAGCGTCTATGGGCAGGGGGGAAATCAGCCCCAGCATTTT. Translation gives CASSVYGQGGNQPQHF. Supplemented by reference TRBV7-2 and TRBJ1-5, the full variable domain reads GAGVSQSPSNKVTEKGKDVELRCDPISGHTALYWYRQSLGQGLEFLIYFQGNSAPDKSGLPSDRFSAERTGGSVSTLTIQRTQQEDSAVYLCASSVYGQGGNQPQHFGDGTRLSIL.

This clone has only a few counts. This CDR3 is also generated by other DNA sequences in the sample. The CDR3 here is CASSPGQGDEKLFF. The CDR3 DNA sequence: TGTGCCAGCAGCCCGGGACAGGGGGACGAAAAACTGTTTTTT. The V gene is TRBV7-9, the J gene TRBJ1-4; 11 bases are a match to TRBD1. The CDR3 is made up of 14 amino acids. With V trimmed by 5 bases and J by 8 bases, 4 bases remained unmatched. CDR1 is SEHNR and CDR2 is FQNEAQ in the germline V gene (reference sequence).

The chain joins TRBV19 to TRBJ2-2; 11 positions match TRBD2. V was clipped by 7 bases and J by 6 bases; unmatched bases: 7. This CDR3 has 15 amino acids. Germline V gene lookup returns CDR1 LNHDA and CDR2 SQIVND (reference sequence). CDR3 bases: TGTGCCAGTACCCCGACTAGCGGGACGGCCGGGGAGCTGTTTTTT. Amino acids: CASTPTSGTAGELFF.

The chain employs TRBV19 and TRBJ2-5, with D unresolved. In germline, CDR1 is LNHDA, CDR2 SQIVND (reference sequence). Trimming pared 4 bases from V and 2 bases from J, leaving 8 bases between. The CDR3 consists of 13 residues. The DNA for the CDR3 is TGTGCCAGTAGTAGGGCAGGACAAGAGACCCAGTACTTC. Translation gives CASSRAGQETQYF.

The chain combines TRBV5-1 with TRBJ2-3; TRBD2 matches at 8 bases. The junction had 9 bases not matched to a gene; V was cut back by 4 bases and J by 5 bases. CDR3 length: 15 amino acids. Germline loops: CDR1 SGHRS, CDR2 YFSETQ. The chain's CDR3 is CASSPGGSGVDTQYF. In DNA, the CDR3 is TGCGCCAGCAGCCCGGGGGGGAGTGGTGTAGATACGCAGTATTTT.

CDR3 sequence reads: CASSPRGTEAFF. Here the CDR3 DNA reads TGTGCCAGCAGCCCCAGGGGCACTGAAGCTTTCTTT. This chain joins TRBV3-1 (or the pseudogene TRBV3-2) and TRBJ1-1; possibly TRBD1 for D (6 bases). The CDR3 consists of 12 residues. V gave up 4 bases and J gave up 4 bases, with 7 bases separating them. In germline, CDR1 is LGHDT, CDR2 YNNKEL (reference sequence).

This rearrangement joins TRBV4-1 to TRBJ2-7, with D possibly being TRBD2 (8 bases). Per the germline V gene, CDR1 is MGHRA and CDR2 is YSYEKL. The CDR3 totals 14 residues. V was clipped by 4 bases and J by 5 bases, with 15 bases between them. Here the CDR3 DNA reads TGCGCCAGCAGCCGAGGTAGCGGGACAGACGAGCAGTACTTC. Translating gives CASSRGSGTDEQYF.